The rows below give T cell receptor beta chains drawn from one sample of a study of blood T cell repertoires in COVID-19. Here immunoSEQ multiplex PCR was the method, and the copy in TCRdb shows in-frame clones only, minus some. The profile shows hundreds of thousands of clones, just under 90% of them singletons. Sequenced material: peripheral blood. Every receptor here comes from a woman aged 25 to 45 with COVID-19, enrolled during active disease. CDR3s include the opening cysteine and the closing phenylalanine or tryptophan. The D gene is left open where the match is weak. Where a row states a size, it is once, few, many or the class of an expanded clone; other rows omit it.

clone_size: .
d_call: TRBD1
j_call: TRBJ2-1
v_call: TRBV19
cdr3_aa: CASNWGTEYNEQFF
cdr3_nt: TGTGCCAGCAACTGGGGGACAGAATACAATGAGCAGTTCTTC

clone_size: .
d_call: .
j_call: TRBJ1-2
v_call: TRBV7-2
cdr3_aa: CASSLAAGPDGYTF
cdr3_nt: TGTGCCAGCAGCTTAGCGGCAGGGCCTGATGGCTACACCTTC

clone_size: .
d_call: TRBD1
j_call: TRBJ2-6
v_call: TRBV7-3
cdr3_aa: CASTSYVQGAGANVLTF
cdr3_nt: TGTGCCAGCACCTCCTATGTCCAGGGGGCTGGGGCCAACGTCCTGACTTTC

clone_size: .
d_call: .
j_call: TRBJ2-3
v_call: TRBV7-6
cdr3_aa: CASSPNRGGTRAPDTQYF
cdr3_nt: TGTGCCAGCAGCCCAAATCGCGGGGGCACCAGGGCCCCAGATACGCAGTATTTT

clone_size: once
d_call: TRBD1
j_call: TRBJ2-1
v_call: TRBV28
cdr3_aa: CASSYTGTDNEQFF
cdr3_nt: TGTGCCAGCAGCTACACCGGGACAGACAATGAGCAGTTCTTC

clone_size: .
d_call: .
j_call: TRBJ1-2
v_call: TRBV27
cdr3_aa: CASSLAGYPSFGYTF
cdr3_nt: TGTGCCAGCAGTTTAGCAGGGTATCCCAGTTTTGGCTACACCTTC

clone_size: .
d_call: .
j_call: TRBJ1-5
v_call: TRBV4-1
cdr3_aa: CASSQDRYQPQHF
cdr3_nt: TGCGCCAGCAGCCAAGATCGGTATCAGCCCCAGCATTTT

clone_size: .
d_call: .
j_call: TRBJ1-1
v_call: TRBV7-9
cdr3_aa: CASSLGGSEAFF
cdr3_nt: TGTGCCAGCAGCTTAGGAGGGTCTGAAGCTTTCTTT

clone_size: .
d_call: TRBD1
j_call: TRBJ1-6
v_call: TRBV19
cdr3_aa: CASSRDSWVSNSPLHF
cdr3_nt: TGTGCCAGTAGTAGGGACAGTTGGGTAAGTAATTCACCCCTCCACTTT

clone_size: .
d_call: TRBD2
j_call: TRBJ2-1
v_call: TRBV29-1
cdr3_aa: CSVEAQGGFLSYNEQFF
cdr3_nt: TGCAGCGTTGAAGCCCAGGGAGGGTTTCTTTCCTACAATGAGCAGTTCTTC

clone_size: .
d_call: TRBD1
j_call: TRBJ1-2
v_call: TRBV7-2
cdr3_aa: CASSLASGQGALNYGYTF
cdr3_nt: TGTGCCAGCAGCTTAGCGTCGGGACAGGGGGCTTTGAACTATGGCTACACCTTC

clone_size: .
d_call: .
j_call: TRBJ2-5
v_call: TRBV11-3
cdr3_aa: CASSPEGGRSQTQYF
cdr3_nt: TGTGCCAGCAGTCCCGAGGGCGGGCGGAGCCAGACCCAGTACTTC

clone_size: .
d_call: .
j_call: TRBJ1-5
v_call: TRBV6-5
cdr3_aa: CASSRGGNQPQHF
cdr3_nt: TGTGCCAGCAGCAGGGGTGGCAATCAGCCCCAGCATTTT

clone_size: .
d_call: .
j_call: TRBJ1-6
v_call: TRBV2
cdr3_aa: CASSRQLVGPLHF
cdr3_nt: TGTGCCAGCAGTCGACAGCTTGTAGGCCCCCTCCACTTT

clone_size: .
d_call: .
j_call: TRBJ2-1
v_call: TRBV10-3
cdr3_aa: CAISAGIDEQFF
cdr3_nt: TGTGCCATCAGTGCAGGGATCGATGAGCAGTTCTTC

clone_size: once
d_call: .
j_call: TRBJ1-6
v_call: TRBV5-4
cdr3_aa: CASSPRSGNSPLHF
cdr3_nt: TGTGCCAGCAGCCCCCGGTCGGGAAATTCACCCCTCCACTTT

clone_size: .
d_call: .
j_call: TRBJ1-2
v_call: TRBV3-1/TRBV3-2
cdr3_aa: CASSLREDYGYTF
cdr3_nt: TGTGCCAGCAGCCTGCGGGAAGACTATGGCTACACCTTC

clone_size: .
d_call: TRBD2
j_call: TRBJ2-3
v_call: TRBV15
cdr3_aa: CATSRGSGGAPDTQYF
cdr3_nt: TGTGCCACCAGCAGAGGTAGCGGGGGGGCCCCAGATACGCAGTATTTT

clone_size: few
d_call: .
j_call: TRBJ2-7
v_call: TRBV11-2
cdr3_aa: CASSLDLTYYEQYF
cdr3_nt: TGTGCCAGCAGCTTAGATCTGACATACTACGAGCAGTACTTC

clone_size: .
d_call: .
j_call: TRBJ2-7
v_call: TRBV2
cdr3_aa: CASLDSAYEQYF
cdr3_nt: TGTGCCAGCCTAGACAGTGCCTACGAGCAGTACTTC

clone_size: .
d_call: TRBD2
j_call: TRBJ2-3
v_call: TRBV10-3
cdr3_aa: CAISQRGGTDTQYF
cdr3_nt: TGTGCCATCAGCCAGCGGGGGGGCACAGATACGCAGTATTTT

clone_size: .
d_call: .
j_call: TRBJ2-3
v_call: TRBV19
cdr3_aa: CASSRRRGQRTDTQYF
cdr3_nt: TGTGCCAGTAGTCGAAGGCGCGGACAGCGCACAGATACGCAGTATTTT

clone_size: .
d_call: .
j_call: TRBJ2-6
v_call: TRBV6-5
cdr3_aa: CASSYTAGANVLTF
cdr3_nt: TGTGCCAGCAGTTATACAGCTGGGGCCAACGTCCTGACTTTC

clone_size: .
d_call: TRBD2
j_call: TRBJ2-7
v_call: TRBV29-1
cdr3_aa: CSVVGGSYEQYF
cdr3_nt: TGCAGCGTTGTCGGGGGGTCCTACGAGCAGTACTTC

clone_size: .
d_call: .
j_call: TRBJ2-6
v_call: TRBV6-5
cdr3_aa: CASSPGSGANVLTF
cdr3_nt: TGTGCCAGCAGCCCAGGGTCTGGGGCCAACGTCCTGACTTTC

clone_size: .
d_call: .
j_call: TRBJ2-1
v_call: TRBV20-1
cdr3_aa: CSASSVSGPYNEQFF
cdr3_nt: TGCAGTGCTAGTAGCGTGTCAGGGCCCTACAATGAGCAGTTCTTC

clone_size: .
d_call: TRBD2
j_call: TRBJ2-5
v_call: TRBV6-4
cdr3_aa: CASSEASGGLSQETQYF
cdr3_nt: TGTGCCAGCAGTGAGGCTAGCGGGGGGCTGTCCCAAGAGACCCAGTACTTC

clone_size: .
d_call: .
j_call: TRBJ2-7
v_call: TRBV6-1
cdr3_aa: CASSEEGASSYEQYF
cdr3_nt: TGTGCCAGCAGTGAGGAGGGGGCATCATCCTACGAGCAGTACTTC

clone_size: once
d_call: .
j_call: TRBJ2-3
v_call: TRBV5-6
cdr3_aa: CASSRDTRLRTDTQYF
cdr3_nt: TGTGCCAGCAGCCGGGACACCCGGCTACGCACAGATACGCAGTATTTT